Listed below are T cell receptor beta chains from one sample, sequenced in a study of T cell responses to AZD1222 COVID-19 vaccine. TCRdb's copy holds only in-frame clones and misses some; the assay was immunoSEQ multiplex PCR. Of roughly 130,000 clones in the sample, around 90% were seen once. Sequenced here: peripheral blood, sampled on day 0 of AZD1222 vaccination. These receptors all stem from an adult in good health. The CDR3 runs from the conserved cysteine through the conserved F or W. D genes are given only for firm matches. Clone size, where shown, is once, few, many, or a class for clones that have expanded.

CDR3: CASSGWAEQYF
DNA: TGTGCCAGCAGTGGGTGGGCCGAGCAGTACTTC
D: -
J: TRBJ2-7
size: -
V: TRBV25-1

CDR3: CASSALRGPYEQYF
DNA: TGTGCCAGCAGCGCCCTCAGGGGGCCCTACGAGCAGTACTTC
D: TRBD1
J: TRBJ2-7
size: few
V: TRBV5-5

CDR3: CASSLPQGGKETQYF
DNA: TGTGCCAGCAGTTTACCCCAGGGGGGAAAAGAGACCCAGTACTTC
D: -
J: TRBJ2-5
size: -
V: TRBV28

CDR3: CASSYVRGNSPLHF
DNA: TGTGCCAGCAGTTACGTCAGGGGAAATTCACCCCTCCACTTT
D: -
J: TRBJ1-6
size: -
V: TRBV6-6

CDR3: CAISDGGSTLHF
DNA: TGTGCCATCAGTGACGGGGGTTCGACCCTCCACTTT
D: -
J: TRBJ1-6
size: few
V: TRBV10-3

CDR3: CASSEGRSLAYNEQFF
DNA: TGTGCCAGCAGTGAAGGGAGGAGTTTGGCCTACAATGAGCAGTTCTTC
D: -
J: TRBJ2-1
size: -
V: TRBV6-1

CDR3: CASSPTFLARTANYGYTF
DNA: TGTGCCAGCTCACCAACGTTTTTAGCCCGGACGGCTAACTATGGCTACACCTTC
D: -
J: TRBJ1-2
size: -
V: TRBV18

CDR3: CASSLEVDSYEQYF
DNA: TGTGCCAGCAGCTTAGAGGTGGATTCCTACGAGCAGTACTTC
D: -
J: TRBJ2-7
size: -
V: TRBV7-6

CDR3: CAWDNYGTGGADTQYF
DNA: TGTGCCTGGGACAACTATGGGACAGGGGGCGCAGATACGCAGTATTTT
D: TRBD1
J: TRBJ2-3
size: once
V: TRBV30

CDR3: CASSGQGFQPQHF
DNA: TGTGCCAGCAGTGGACAGGGGTTTCAGCCCCAGCATTTT
D: TRBD1
J: TRBJ1-5
size: -
V: TRBV27

CDR3: CASSPPRVPGELFF
DNA: TGTGCCAGCAGCCCACCTAGAGTTCCCGGGGAGCTGTTTTTT
D: -
J: TRBJ2-2
size: -
V: TRBV7-9

CDR3: CASSYSMVALEQFF
DNA: TGTGCCAGCAGTTACTCGATGGTTGCCTTAGAGCAGTTCTTC
D: -
J: TRBJ2-1
size: -
V: TRBV6-2/TRBV6-3

CDR3: CASSYGQGVDTQYF
DNA: TGTGCCAGCAGCTATGGACAGGGTGTAGATACGCAGTATTTT
D: TRBD1
J: TRBJ2-3
size: -
V: TRBV7-9

CDR3: CASSLGDRTSQETQYF
DNA: TGTGCCAGCAGTTTAGGCGACAGGACCTCCCAAGAGACCCAGTACTTC
D: -
J: TRBJ2-5
size: -
V: TRBV27

CDR3: CASRTAANEKLFF
DNA: TGTGCCAGCAGGACAGCTGCTAATGAAAAACTGTTTTTT
D: -
J: TRBJ1-4
size: -
V: TRBV28

CDR3: CASSQDEGANYGYTF
DNA: TGCGCCAGCAGCCAAGATGAGGGGGCGAACTATGGCTACACCTTC
D: TRBD1
J: TRBJ1-2
size: -
V: TRBV4-3

CDR3: CASSEAAWETQYF
DNA: TGTGCCAGCAGTGAGGCCGCGTGGGAGACCCAGTACTTC
D: -
J: TRBJ2-5
size: -
V: TRBV6-4

CDR3: CASSLYRTEAFF
DNA: TGTGCCAGCAGCTTGTATCGAACTGAAGCTTTCTTT
D: -
J: TRBJ1-1
size: -
V: TRBV5-6

CDR3: CASSSRQNTGELFF
DNA: TGTGCCAGCAGCTCCCGGCAGAACACCGGGGAGCTGTTTTTT
D: -
J: TRBJ2-2
size: -
V: TRBV7-3

CDR3: CASSRTGTGSYEQYF
DNA: TGTGCCAGCAGTCGCACCGGGACAGGGTCCTACGAGCAGTACTTC
D: TRBD1
J: TRBJ2-7
size: -
V: TRBV28

CDR3: CASSPRTSASYNEQFF
DNA: TGCGCCAGCAGTCCTCGGACTAGCGCCTCCTACAATGAGCAGTTCTTC
D: TRBD2
J: TRBJ2-1
size: -
V: TRBV10-1

CDR3: CASSYRDRDSPLHF
DNA: TGTGCCAGCAGCTACCGGGACAGGGACTCACCCCTCCACTTT
D: TRBD1
J: TRBJ1-6
size: -
V: TRBV3-1/TRBV3-2

CDR3: CASSLEMGDQPQHF
DNA: TGTGCCAGCAGTTTAGAGATGGGGGATCAGCCCCAGCATTTT
D: -
J: TRBJ1-5
size: -
V: TRBV28

CDR3: CAIPPGQGLYEQYF
DNA: TGTGCCATCCCACCGGGACAGGGGCTCTACGAGCAGTACTTC
D: -
J: TRBJ2-7
size: -
V: TRBV21-1

CDR3: CASSPYNRGEDTQYF
DNA: TGTGCCAGCAGCCCCTACAACAGGGGGGAAGATACGCAGTATTTT
D: TRBD1
J: TRBJ2-3
size: -
V: TRBV3-1/TRBV3-2

CDR3: CASSLPDMFPKSDSYEKLFF
DNA: TGCGCCAGCAGCCTCCCCGACATGTTTCCCAAATCGGACAGCTACGAAAAACTGTTTTTT
D: -
J: TRBJ1-4
size: -
V: TRBV4-1

CDR3: CASSPGLEPPSGAGGPKETQYF
DNA: TGCGCCAGCAGCCCGGGCCTGGAACCCCCTTCGGGAGCGGGGGGGCCCAAGGAGACCCAGTACTTC
D: TRBD2
J: TRBJ2-5
size: -
V: TRBV5-1

CDR3: CASSLNEQFF
DNA: TGTGCCAGCAGTTTGAATGAGCAGTTCTTC
D: -
J: TRBJ2-1
size: -
V: TRBV28

CDR3: CASSYDSYEQYF
DNA: TGTGCCAGCAGTTACGACTCCTACGAGCAGTACTTC
D: -
J: TRBJ2-7
size: -
V: TRBV6-2/TRBV6-3

CDR3: CASSLAPGQGYNEQFF
DNA: TGTGCCAGCAGCTTAGCTCCGGGACAGGGCTACAATGAGCAGTTCTTC
D: TRBD1
J: TRBJ2-1
size: -
V: TRBV11-3

CDR3: CASEVGERGGNYEQYF
DNA: TGTGCCAGCGAGGTGGGGGAGCGGGGAGGTAACTACGAGCAGTACTTC
D: TRBD2
J: TRBJ2-7
size: -
V: TRBV7-2

CDR3: CASSSLAGNTGELFF
DNA: TGTGCCAGCAGCTCACTAGCGGGGAACACCGGGGAGCTGTTTTTT
D: TRBD2
J: TRBJ2-2
size: -
V: TRBV7-3

CDR3: CASSWGVGVTQYF
DNA: TGTGCCAGCAGCTGGGGGGTGGGAGTTACGCAGTATTTT
D: -
J: TRBJ2-3
size: -
V: TRBV5-6

CDR3: CASSNARVYGYTF
DNA: TGTGCCAGTAGTAACGCCAGGGTATATGGCTACACCTTC
D: -
J: TRBJ1-2
size: -
V: TRBV19

CDR3: CATSERLTGTSGAYNEQFF
DNA: TGTGCCACCAGTGAACGATTAACGGGGACTAGCGGGGCCTACAATGAGCAGTTCTTC
D: TRBD2
J: TRBJ2-1
size: -
V: TRBV24-1

CDR3: CSVEGAPGHNYGYTF
DNA: TGCAGCGTTGAAGGGGCCCCAGGGCATAACTATGGCTACACCTTC
D: -
J: TRBJ1-2
size: -
V: TRBV29-1

CDR3: CASSHPATGVSPNFGNQPQHF
DNA: TGTGCCAGCAGCCACCCAGCGACAGGGGTTTCCCCTAACTTTGGCAATCAGCCCCAGCATTTT
D: TRBD1
J: TRBJ1-5
size: once
V: TRBV7-8

CDR3: CASRGPLNSPLHF
DNA: TGTGCCAGCCGCGGACCTTTGAATTCACCCCTCCACTTT
D: -
J: TRBJ1-6
size: -
V: TRBV5-4

CDR3: CASSEAAGGYEHF
DNA: TGTGCCAGCAGTGAAGCGGCAGGGGGCTATGAACATTTT
D: TRBD1
J: TRBJ1-5
size: -
V: TRBV6-1

CDR3: CASSPRLAGGREQFF
DNA: TGTGCCAGCAGCCCCCGACTAGCGGGGGGGCGTGAGCAGTTCTTC
D: TRBD2
J: TRBJ2-1
size: once
V: TRBV7-2

CDR3: CASSLAPSGEAFF
DNA: TGTGCCAGCAGCTTGGCCCCTTCGGGTGAAGCTTTCTTT
D: -
J: TRBJ1-1
size: -
V: TRBV5-5

CDR3: CASSPSGLAGGLEQYF
DNA: TGTGCCAGCTCACCTTCCGGACTAGCGGGGGGGCTCGAGCAGTACTTC
D: TRBD2
J: TRBJ2-7
size: -
V: TRBV18

CDR3: CASSGGVGNTEAFF
DNA: TGTGCCAGCAGCGGCGGTGTGGGAAACACTGAAGCTTTCTTT
D: -
J: TRBJ1-1
size: -
V: TRBV9

CDR3: CASSLTSWEGNSPLHF
DNA: TGTGCCAGCAGCCTGACCTCCTGGGAAGGAAATTCACCCCTCCACTTT
D: -
J: TRBJ1-6
size: -
V: TRBV7-6

CDR3: CASTPSVRGNTIYF
DNA: TGTGCCAGCACCCCCTCGGTTAGAGGAAACACCATATATTTT
D: -
J: TRBJ1-3
size: -
V: TRBV6-5

CDR3: CASRSMTGTRPEQYF
DNA: TGTGCCAGCAGATCTATGACCGGGACTCGCCCCGAGCAGTACTTC
D: -
J: TRBJ2-7
size: few
V: TRBV6-5

CDR3: CASSLQGTEQYF
DNA: TGTGCCAGCAGTCTACAGGGAACCGAGCAGTACTTC
D: -
J: TRBJ2-7
size: -
V: TRBV28

CDR3: CASSPDRQLNEKLFF
DNA: TGTGCCAGCTCACCAGACCGACAGCTTAATGAAAAACTGTTTTTT
D: -
J: TRBJ1-4
size: -
V: TRBV18

CDR3: CATSAGGSVLNTEAFF
DNA: TGTGCCACCAGTGCGGGGGGATCCGTTTTGAACACTGAAGCTTTCTTT
D: -
J: TRBJ1-1
size: -
V: TRBV24-1

CDR3: CASSQSYKGDDYGYTF
DNA: TGCGCCAGCAGTCAATCGTACAAGGGGGACGACTATGGCTACACCTTC
D: -
J: TRBJ1-2
size: -
V: TRBV23-1

CDR3: CASSASTTSGLTNEQFF
DNA: TGTGCCAGCAGCGCGAGCACGACTAGCGGGCTCACCAATGAGCAGTTCTTC
D: TRBD2
J: TRBJ2-1
size: once
V: TRBV9

CDR3: CASSSGGGQIYGYTF
DNA: TGTGCCAGCAGCTCTGGAGGAGGACAGATCTATGGCTACACCTTC
D: -
J: TRBJ1-2
size: -
V: TRBV28

CDR3: CASSMGQGVQPQHF
DNA: TGTGCCAGTAGTATGGGACAGGGAGTCCAGCCCCAGCATTTT
D: TRBD1
J: TRBJ1-5
size: -
V: TRBV19

CDR3: CASRGTEANYGYTF
DNA: TGTGCCAGCAGGGGAACAGAGGCTAACTATGGCTACACCTTC
D: -
J: TRBJ1-2
size: -
V: TRBV2

CDR3: CASSLGGSGANVLTF
DNA: TGCGCCAGCAGCTTGGGGGGCTCTGGGGCCAACGTCCTGACTTTC
D: -
J: TRBJ2-6
size: -
V: TRBV5-1